This T cell receptor beta chain was obtained from a study of memory CD4+ T cells and cytomegalovirus serostatus. Study information: This sample comes from healthy Belgian adults, 9 CMV seropositive, 24 seronegative.

General study findings and limits: Suggested: most of the CMV-linked TCR signature lies in CD4+ memory cells.

The sort gate was single viable CD3+CD4+CD8-CD45RO+ cells for memory CD4+ T cells. Concerning this clone: Antigen unknown.

The CDR3 totals 14 residues. Germline CDR1 is MNHEY and CDR2 is SMNVEV (reference sequence). Losses at the gene ends were 7 bases for V and 6 bases for J; bases not matched to a gene: 12. How the authors handled the data: After removing out-of-frame reads, 2,204,828 distinct TCRbeta sequences remained. The repertoire was sequenced with immunoSEQ multiplex PCR; TCRdb's copy has only in-frame clones and lacks some. That table furnishes V, J and clone size, whereas the DNA furnished D and trimming. The sample gives tens of thousands of clones, over 70% of which show up once; approximately 0.55% is in the top ten.

The TCR sequence derives from an adult in good health and CMV-seronegative. What was sequenced was memory CD4+ T cells from blood. The chain has TRBV27 and TRBJ2-7; TRBD1 matches at 7 bases. CDR3 nucleotides: TGTGCCAGCAAGACTCCGGGACAGTGGCGCGAGCAGTACTTC. Amino acids: CASKTPGQWREQYF.